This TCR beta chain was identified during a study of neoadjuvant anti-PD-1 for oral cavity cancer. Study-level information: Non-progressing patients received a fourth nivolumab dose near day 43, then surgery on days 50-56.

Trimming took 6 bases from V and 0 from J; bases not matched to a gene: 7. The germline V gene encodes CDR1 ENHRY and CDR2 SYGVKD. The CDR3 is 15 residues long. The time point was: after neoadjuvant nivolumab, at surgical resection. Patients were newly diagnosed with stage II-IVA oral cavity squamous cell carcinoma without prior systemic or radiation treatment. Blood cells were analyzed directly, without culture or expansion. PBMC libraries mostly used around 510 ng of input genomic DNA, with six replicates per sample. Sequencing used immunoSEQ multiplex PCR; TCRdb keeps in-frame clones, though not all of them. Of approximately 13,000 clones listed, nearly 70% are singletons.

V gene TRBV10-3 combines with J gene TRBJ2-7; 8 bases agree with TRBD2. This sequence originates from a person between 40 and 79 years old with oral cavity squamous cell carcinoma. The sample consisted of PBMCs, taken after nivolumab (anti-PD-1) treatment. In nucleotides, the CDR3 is TGTGCCATCAGCTCCGGCGGGGGGACCTCCTACGAGCAGTACTTC. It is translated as CAISSGGGTSYEQYF.